This passage covers 28 T cell receptor beta chains from one sample sequenced in a study of T cell responses to AZD1222 COVID-19 vaccine (dated by TCRdb to 2020 to 2022). The library was prepared using the immunoSEQ multiplex PCR assay. TCRdb carries this immuneACCESS record with in-frame sequences only. Its versions omit some clonotypes, under half of them owing to an unresolved V gene in the studies checked, with the rest unexplained. This sample holds 55,000 to 65,000 clones; 85% to 90% were observed only once. The top ten clones comprise less than 20% of the sample. The time point label of this sample denotes: baseline before first vaccination. The sequences come from peripheral blood, collected on day 0 of AZD1222 vaccination. These receptor sequences come from an adult in good health.

The CDR3, as DNA: TGCGCCAGCAGCGTGGGTGGTGACAGGGCTGAAGCTTTCTTT. Its translation is CASSVGGDRAEAFF. This chain joins TRBV5-1 and TRBJ1-1, with TRBD1 identical over 7 bases. This CDR3 contains 14 residues. Trimming removed 4 bases from V and 6 bases from J; junction bases left unmatched: 9. Germline CDR1 is SGHRS and CDR2 is YFSETQ.

This chain joins TRBV7-2 and TRBJ1-3; 8 nucleotides agree with TRBD1. J was trimmed by 2 bases and V by 6 bases; bases with no gene match: 9. This CDR3 contains 16 residues. Germline V gene data show CDR1 as SGHTA and CDR2 as FQGNSA. CDR3 bases: TGTGCCAGCAGGCCCCCAGGGGGCGCGCCTGGAAACACCATATATTTT. Translated, it gives CASRPPGGAPGNTIYF.

The chain is built from TRBV7-2 and TRBJ2-3; D unresolved. Trimming removed 0 bases at V and 2 bases at J, with 12 bases between. This CDR3 has 16 residues. The germline V gene encodes CDR1 SGHTA and CDR2 FQGNSA. CDR3 region: CASSLASNPPTDTQYF. The DNA for the CDR3 is TGTGCCAGCAGCTTAGCTAGCAATCCCCCCACAGATACGCAGTATTTT.

As regards this clone: Sequence at one end of the junction differs from germline and may be a read error. The chain links TRBV19 to TRBJ1-2, with D tentatively TRBD1 (5 bases). The CDR3 extends over 15 amino acids. Germline CDR1 LNHDA, CDR2 SQIVND (reference sequence). CDR3 in amino acids: CASREWVPGNSGYTF. CDR3 in DNA: TGTGCCAGTCGGGAGTGGGTTCCAGGGAACTCTGGCTACACCTTC.

The genes are TRBV21-1 and TRBJ2-7; the table's D call of TRBD2 was not tested on the DNA. TRBV21-1 is a listed pseudogene. There are 17 residues in the CDR3. The CDR3: CASSKFAGTSGNYEQYF. CDR3 DNA: TGTGCCAGCAGCAAATTCGCCGGGACTAGCGGGAACTACGAGCAGTACTTC.

The chain couples TRBV29-1 to TRBJ2-1; 9 nucleotides align to TRBD2. CDR1 is SQVTM and CDR2 is ANQGSEA in the germline V gene. J gave up 9 bases and V 5 bases, and 11 bases lay outside the gene matches. This CDR3 has 14 residues. The CDR3 protein is CSVRPGLASGEQFF. The CDR3 DNA reads as TGCAGCGTTCGTCCGGGACTAGCTTCTGGTGAGCAGTTCTTC.

The chain couples TRBV3-1 (or the pseudogene TRBV3-2) to TRBJ2-3; 7 bases fit TRBD1. Looked up from germline, CDR1 is LGHDT and CDR2 is YNNKEL (reference sequence). The J segment lost 5 bases and the V segment lost 2 bases, leaving 7 bases of the junction unmatched. The CDR3 runs to 15 residues. CDR3 coding DNA: TGTGCCAGCAGCCAAAGGAGAGGGGGCGTAGATACGCAGTATTTT. This codes for CASSQRRGGVDTQYF.

CDR3 amino acids: CASSMSPTSNQPQHF. DNA of the CDR3: TGTGCCAGTAGTATGTCTCCGACAAGTAATCAGCCCCAGCATTTT. The chain recombines TRBV19 with TRBJ1-5; D gene unclear. Germline V lookup: CDR1 LNHDA, CDR2 SQIVND (reference sequence). The CDR3 contains 15 residues. Trimming shortened V by 3 bases and J by 4 bases, and 13 bases separated the two germline ends.

CDR3 sequence reads: CASSLTGVADTQYF. The CDR3 region has the DNA TGTGCCAGCAGCTTGACAGGGGTTGCAGATACGCAGTATTTT. The chain employs TRBV27 and TRBJ2-3, with 8 bases matching TRBD1. V was pared by 6 bases and J by 4 bases, with 6 bases of the junction left unmatched. CDR1 and CDR2 (germline): MNHEY, SMNVEV (reference sequence). This CDR3 region has 14 residues.

The chain links TRBV6-5 to TRBJ1-5; D remains ambiguous. Germline V lookup: CDR1 MNHEY, CDR2 SVGAGI. The V and J ends lost 7 bases and 4 bases respectively, with 8 bases between them. There are 12 residues in the CDR3. This CDR3 reads CASKGRNQPQHF. The CDR3 region has the DNA TGTGCCAGCAAAGGGAGGAATCAGCCCCAGCATTTT.

The V and J genes are TRBV7-9 and TRBJ2-7; D is uncertain. The V end lost 6 bases, the J end lost 0 bases, and 6 bases lay between the germline ends. This CDR3 spans 12 amino acids. Per the germline V gene, CDR1 is SEHNR and CDR2 is FQNEAQ (reference sequence). CDR3 in DNA: TGTGCCAGCAGTTTCCTCTCCTACGAGCAGTACTTC. Encoded protein: CASSFLSYEQYF.

The table lists this clone with a few counts. This sequence joins TRBV13 and TRBJ1-1, with TRBD1 matching over 10 bases. This CDR3 is built from 17 residues. Per germline, CDR1 PRHDT and CDR2 FYEKMQ (reference sequence). Trimming took 4 bases from V and 1 from J; bases not matched to a gene: 9. The CDR3 is CASSSLRDRGANTEAFF. CDR3 DNA: TGTGCCAGCAGCTCTCTTCGGGACAGGGGAGCGAACACTGAAGCTTTCTTT.

Note on this clone: Germline is not matched at one junction end, which may reflect a read error. The V gene is TRBV7-7, the J gene TRBJ2-7, with unresolved D. The CDR3 covers 15 residues. The germline CDR1 and CDR2 sequences are SSHAT and FNYEAQ (reference sequence). Here the CDR3 reads CASSLSLQPSDEQYF. The DNA for the CDR3 is TGTGCTAGCAGCTTATCTTTGCAACCTTCCGACGAGCAGTACTTC.

J is TRBJ2-7 and V is TRBV7-8; a weak D match, TRBD1 (5 bases). The CDR3 sequence is 14 residues long. Per germline, CDR1 SGHVS and CDR2 FQNEAQ. V was cut by 1 base and J by 2 bases, with 9 bases left in between. This CDR3 reads CASSLVDSTYEQYF. The CDR3 coding sequence is TGTGCCAGCAGCTTAGTAGACAGTACCTACGAGCAGTACTTC. Complete variable domain (other parts from reference TRBV7-8 and TRBJ2-7): GAGVSQSPRYKVAKRGQDVALRCDPISGHVSLFWYQQALGQGPEFLTYFQNEAQLDKSGLPSDRFFAERPEGSVSTLKIQRTQQEDSAVYLCASSLVDSTYEQYFGPGTRLTVT.

The V call is TRBV7-9, the J call TRBJ2-7; 9 nucleotides agree with TRBD1. The V and J ends lost 5 bases and 7 bases, in that order; junction bases with no gene match: 9. The germline V gene encodes CDR1 SEHNR and CDR2 FQNEAQ (reference sequence). This CDR3 has 14 residues. In nucleotides, the CDR3 is TGTGCCAGCAGCATTGGACAGGGGAGGTGGGAGCAGTACTTC. Translated: CASSIGQGRWEQYF.

The genes are TRBV19 and TRBJ1-2, with unresolved D. Germline V gene sequence: CDR1 LNHDA, CDR2 SQIVND (reference sequence). The V end was cut by 5 bases, the J end by 8 bases, with 12 bases between. The CDR3 spans 12 residues. The CDR3 reads CASSPDIGGYTF. The CDR3 DNA is TGTGCCAGTAGTCCCGACATCGGGGGCTACACCTTC. The full variable domain, with the rest looked up from reference TRBV19 and TRBJ1-2, is DGGITQSPKYLFRKEGQNVTLSCEQNLNHDAMYWYRQDPGQGLRLIYYSQIVNDFQKGDIAEGYSVSREKKESFPLTVTSAQKNPTAFYLCASSPDIGGYTFGSGTRLTVV.

V is TRBV11-2 and J is TRBJ1-4; TRBD1 is a possible D gene (5 bases). The ends were cut back, 5 bases at V and 4 bases at J, with 14 bases in the middle. The germline gives CDR1 SGHAT, CDR2 FQNNGV. The CDR3 length is 15 residues. The CDR3 DNA follows: TGTGCCAGCAGCACCTCCGGGACTGTTAATGAAAAACTGTTTTTT. Protein: CASSTSGTVNEKLFF.

Remarks on this clone: Additional DNA sequences in this sample encode the identical CDR3. The V call is TRBV5-1, the J call TRBJ2-7; D is undetermined. Germline V lookup: CDR1 SGHRS, CDR2 YFSETQ. V lost 2 bases and J lost 1, with 7 bases in between. This CDR3 is 13 amino acids long. The CDR3 nucleotides read TGCGCCAGCAGCTTAGGCAGTTCCTACGAGCAGTACTTC. This codes for CASSLGSSYEQYF.

The rearrangement joins TRBV13 to TRBJ1-3; 7 positions agree with TRBD1. The CDR3 contains 17 residues. V was pared by 4 bases and J by 0 bases, with 9 bases of the junction left unmatched. Germline values: CDR1 PRHDT, CDR2 FYEKMQ (reference sequence). The CDR3 sequence: CASSYFFRDSSGNTIYF. The CDR3 DNA reads as TGTGCCAGCAGCTATTTCTTCCGGGACAGCTCTGGAAACACCATATATTTT.

The chain joins TRBV5-1 to TRBJ2-2; D might be TRBD1 or TRBD2, each matching 5 bases. The ends were cut back, 4 bases at V and 6 bases at J, with 13 bases in the middle. Germline V gene sequence: CDR1 SGHRS, CDR2 YFSETQ. CDR3 size: 14 residues. The CDR3 coding sequence is TGCGCCAGCAGCCCCGGGACCCCGGCCGGGGAGCTGTTTTTT. Its protein is CASSPGTPAGELFF.

The J gene is TRBJ2-7, the V gene TRBV6-5; 9 bases are shared with TRBD1. This CDR3 contains 14 residues. Germline CDR1 MNHEY, CDR2 SVGAGI. With 5 bases clipped from V and 3 bases from J, the junction kept 5 bases outside the gene matches. DNA for the CDR3: TGTGCCAGCAGTCGCCGACAGGGGGGCTACGAGCAGTACTTC. Translated: CASSRRQGGYEQYF.

This clone was seen only a few times. The V and J genes are TRBV27 and TRBJ1-3, with 9 nucleotides matching TRBD1. V shed 6 bases and J 2 bases; nucleotides not matched to a gene: 8. Germline V gives CDR1 MNHEY, CDR2 SMNVEV (reference sequence). This CDR3 comprises 16 residues. The DNA for the CDR3 is TGTGCCAGCAGCCCAAGACAGGGGGACGCTGGAAACACCATATATTTT. This sequence encodes CASSPRQGDAGNTIYF.

The V and J genes are TRBV19 and TRBJ1-5; no clear D. The germline V gene encodes CDR1 LNHDA and CDR2 SQIVND (reference sequence). Deletions cut 5 bases from V and 6 bases from J, with 17 bases between. The CDR3 is made up of 15 amino acids. The DNA of the CDR3 is TGTGCCAGTAGTTACTGGGGAGCGGGCGGTCAGCCCCAGCATTTT. This codes for CASSYWGAGGQPQHF.

The chain employs TRBV19 and TRBJ1-2; no clear D. Germline assignment: CDR1 LNHDA and CDR2 SQIVND (reference sequence). The CDR3 spans 15 residues. Trimming removed 5 bases from V and 0 bases from J, with 13 bases in between. The CDR3 DNA reads TGTGCCAGTAGTCGGTGGCAGGCGGCTAACTATGGCTACACCTTC. Protein sequence: CASSRWQAANYGYTF.

V gene TRBV6-4 combines with J gene TRBJ1-2, with a weak D call TRBD1 (5 bases). V lost 0 bases and J lost 14, with 19 bases in between. The CDR3 spans 14 residues. CDR1 and CDR2 from the germline V gene are MRHNA and SNTAGT. The CDR3 bases are TGTGCCAGCAGTGACTCGCCCCATCGGGGCAGTCAAACCTTC. Residues: CASSDSPHRGSQTF.

The chain uses TRBV3-1 (or the pseudogene TRBV3-2) and TRBJ1-4; D unresolved. V was shortened by 4 bases and J by 0 bases, with 12 bases between the two germline ends. This CDR3 contains 16 residues. Germline V gene sequence: CDR1 LGHDT, CDR2 YNNKEL (reference sequence). CDR3 in amino acids: CASSLRTPATNEKLFF. Written as DNA, the CDR3 is TGTGCCAGCAGCCTTCGGACCCCCGCAACTAATGAAAAACTGTTTTTT.

The V and J genes are TRBV5-1 and TRBJ1-6; 7 bases align to TRBD1. J gave up 13 bases and V 4 bases, and 14 bases lay outside the gene matches. Per the germline V gene, CDR1 is SGHRS and CDR2 is YFSETQ. The CDR3 consists of 15 residues. CDR3 DNA sequence: TGCGCCAGCAGCCGGACTTCGGACAGGAATCAGCCCCTCCACTTT. It codes for CASSRTSDRNQPLHF.

The chain employs TRBV19 and TRBJ2-5; a weak D match, TRBD1 (6 bases). The CDR3 is made up of 14 amino acids. CDR1 is LNHDA, CDR2 SQIVND, per germline (reference sequence). Trimming removed 4 bases at V and 0 bases at J, with 9 bases between. Here the CDR3 reads CASSRGHYQETQYF. CDR3 coding DNA: TGTGCCAGTAGTAGGGGACACTACCAAGAGACCCAGTACTTC.